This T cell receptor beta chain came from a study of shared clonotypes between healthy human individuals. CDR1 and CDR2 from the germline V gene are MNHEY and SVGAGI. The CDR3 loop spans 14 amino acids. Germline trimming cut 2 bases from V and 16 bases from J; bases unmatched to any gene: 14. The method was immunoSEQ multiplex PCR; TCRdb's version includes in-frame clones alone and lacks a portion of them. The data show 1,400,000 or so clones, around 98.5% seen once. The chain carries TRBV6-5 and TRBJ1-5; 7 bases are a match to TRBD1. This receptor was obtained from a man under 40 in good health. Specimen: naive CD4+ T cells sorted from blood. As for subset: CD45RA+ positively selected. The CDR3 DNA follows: TGTGCCAGCAGTTACACGACAGGGAGGGCGCATCTTCATTTT. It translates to CASSYTTGRAHLHF.